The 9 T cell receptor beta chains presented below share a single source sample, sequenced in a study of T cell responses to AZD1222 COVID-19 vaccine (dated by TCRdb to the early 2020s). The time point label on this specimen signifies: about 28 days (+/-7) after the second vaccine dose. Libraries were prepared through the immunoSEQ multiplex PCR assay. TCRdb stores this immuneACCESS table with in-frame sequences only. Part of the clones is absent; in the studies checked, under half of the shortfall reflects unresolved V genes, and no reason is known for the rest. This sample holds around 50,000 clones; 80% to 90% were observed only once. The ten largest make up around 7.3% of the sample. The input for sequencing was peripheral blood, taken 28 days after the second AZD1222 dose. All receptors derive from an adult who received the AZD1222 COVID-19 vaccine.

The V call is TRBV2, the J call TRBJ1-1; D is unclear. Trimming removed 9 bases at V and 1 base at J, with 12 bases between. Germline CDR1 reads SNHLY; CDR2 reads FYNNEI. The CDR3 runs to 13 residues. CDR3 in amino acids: CASLRGRNTEAFF. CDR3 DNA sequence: TGTGCCAGTCTTCGAGGGAGGAACACTGAAGCTTTCTTT.

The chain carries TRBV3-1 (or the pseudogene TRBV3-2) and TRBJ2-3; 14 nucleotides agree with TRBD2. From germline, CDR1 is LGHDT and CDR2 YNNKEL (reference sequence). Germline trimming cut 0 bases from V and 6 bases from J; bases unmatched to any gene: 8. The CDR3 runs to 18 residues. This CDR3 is CASSQDSPGLAGADTQYF. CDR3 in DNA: TGTGCCAGCAGCCAAGATAGCCCGGGACTAGCGGGAGCCGATACGCAGTATTTT.

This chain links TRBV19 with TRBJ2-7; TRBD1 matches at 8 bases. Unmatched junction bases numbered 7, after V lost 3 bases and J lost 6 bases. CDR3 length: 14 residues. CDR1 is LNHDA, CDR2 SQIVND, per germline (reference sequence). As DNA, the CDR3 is TGTGCCAGTAGTATTCCGGACAGGGACCGCGAGCAGTACTTC. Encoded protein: CASSIPDRDREQYF.

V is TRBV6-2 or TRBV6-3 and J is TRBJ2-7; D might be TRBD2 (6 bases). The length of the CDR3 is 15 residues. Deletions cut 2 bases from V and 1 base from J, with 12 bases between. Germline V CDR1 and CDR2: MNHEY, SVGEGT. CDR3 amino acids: CASSYTRSGSYEQYF. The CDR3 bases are TGTGCCAGCAGTTACACTCGAAGCGGGTCCTACGAGCAGTACTTC.

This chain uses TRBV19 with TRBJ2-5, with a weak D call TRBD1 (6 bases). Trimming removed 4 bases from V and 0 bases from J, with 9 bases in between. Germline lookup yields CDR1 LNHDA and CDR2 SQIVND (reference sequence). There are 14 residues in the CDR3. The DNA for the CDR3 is TGTGCCAGTAGTAACACAGGGAACCAAGAGACCCAGTACTTC. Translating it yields CASSNTGNQETQYF.

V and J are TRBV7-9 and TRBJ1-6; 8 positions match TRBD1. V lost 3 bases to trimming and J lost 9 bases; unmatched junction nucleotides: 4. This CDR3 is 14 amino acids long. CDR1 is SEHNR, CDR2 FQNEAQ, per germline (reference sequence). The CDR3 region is CASSFSGGRSPLHF. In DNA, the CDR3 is TGTGCCAGCAGCTTTTCAGGGGGCCGTTCACCCCTCCACTTT.

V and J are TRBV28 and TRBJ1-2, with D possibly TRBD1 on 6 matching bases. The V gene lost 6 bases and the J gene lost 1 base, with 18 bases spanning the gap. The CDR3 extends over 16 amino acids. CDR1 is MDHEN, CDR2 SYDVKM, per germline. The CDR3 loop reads CASRNRDHFFNYGYTF. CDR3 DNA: TGTGCCAGCAGAAACAGGGACCACTTCTTTAACTATGGCTACACCTTC.

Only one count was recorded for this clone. DNA for the CDR3: TGTGCCAGCAGCTATAGACTAGATCCAGATACGCAGTATTTT. It specifies CASSYRLDPDTQYF. This chain uses TRBV11-2 with TRBJ2-3; possibly TRBD2 for D (6 bases). CDR3 size: 14 residues. The V gene lost 4 bases and the J gene lost 4 bases, with 12 bases spanning the gap. Per germline, CDR1 SGHAT and CDR2 FQNNGV.

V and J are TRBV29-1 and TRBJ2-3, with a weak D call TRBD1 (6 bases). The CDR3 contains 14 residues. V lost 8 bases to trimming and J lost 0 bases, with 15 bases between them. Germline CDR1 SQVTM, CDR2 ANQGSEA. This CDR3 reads CSSMGAVSTDTQYF. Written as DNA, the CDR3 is TGCAGCTCAATGGGGGCGGTGAGCACAGATACGCAGTATTTT.